Listed below are T cell receptor beta chains from one sample, sequenced in a study of shared clonotypes between healthy human individuals. Produced via immunoSEQ multiplex PCR; TCRdb's table is partial and in-frame only. The data hold fewer than 3 million clones, with roughly 90% observed a single time. The sample was naive CD4+ T cells from PBMCs. These receptors all come from a young man in good health. Some clones in this sample may be carry-over from other donors' samples. Both conserved end residues are part of each CDR3. Fields, in order: J gene, V gene, CDR3 protein.

>TRBJ1-1|TRBV5-1
CASSPLNQGINGAFF
>TRBJ2-2|TRBV6-4
CASSDLGGPSGELFF
>TRBJ1-4|TRBV6-6
CASRGQGYKLFF
>TRBJ2-3|TRBV6-5
CASSSRLAGSTDTQYF
>TRBJ2-1|TRBV5-1
CASSSSGVPGQGGNEQFF
>TRBJ2-5|TRBV7-9
CASSLFAATSGPGVETQYF
>TRBJ1-5|TRBV18
CASSPGRDQPQHF
>TRBJ2-5|TRBV5-4
CASSLVPRYQETQYF
>TRBJ2-1|TRBV28
CASSSLRGLNNEQFF
>TRBJ2-1|TRBV7-3
CASSIGTSGPREQFF
>TRBJ2-5|TRBV5-4
CASSPRTRREVGETQYF
>TRBJ2-3|TRBV9
CASSNTDTQYF
>TRBJ2-7|TRBV7-9
CASSRAQGEQYF
>TRBJ2-2|TRBV19
CASIPSRVLAGGTGELFF
>TRBJ1-5|TRBV7-8
CASSLDRGLDQPQHF
>TRBJ1-5|TRBV15
CATSSRRPNGPQHF
>TRBJ2-3|TRBV6-5
CASSYAGMRTDTQYF
>TRBJ1-1|TRBV7-9
CASSSRGEAFF
>TRBJ2-1|TRBV9
CASSAGGLNYNEQFF
>TRBJ2-5|TRBV10-3
CAIYSGESQETQYF
>TRBJ1-1|TRBV5-1
CASSLDRYRVNTEAFF
>TRBJ2-1|TRBV7-2
CASSKRDAYNEQFF
>TRBJ1-4|TRBV5-5
CASSRTAAEKLFF
>TRBJ2-7|TRBV9
CASSVEASGSYEQYF
>TRBJ1-3|TRBV28
CASTSRGAGNTIYF
>TRBJ2-1|TRBV5-4
CASSWTGAYNEQFF
>TRBJ1-2|TRBV6-1
CASSEVGGGYTF
>TRBJ1-5|TRBV30
CAWRGGGTVVNQPQHF
>TRBJ1-2|TRBV13
CASSLRRTGAHYGYTF
>TRBJ2-7|TRBV6-6
CASRSEGLAYEQYF
>TRBJ2-7|TRBV5-4
CASSRPGQGVGEQYF
>TRBJ2-5|TRBV15
CATSERSGGGETQYF
>TRBJ2-1|TRBV30
CAWGSTYNEQFF
>TRBJ2-3|TRBV19
CASAALAGGPDSSDTQYF
>TRBJ2-5|TRBV27
CASSEGRPRTQYF
>TRBJ2-7|TRBV5-1
CASSLNVYEQYF
>TRBJ1-1|TRBV30
CAWGRTGRNTEAFF
>TRBJ1-1|TRBV11-2
CASSVREDAVPLKAFF
>TRBJ2-7|TRBV29-1
CSVSSSRREGSEQYF
>TRBJ2-5|TRBV27
CASSSAAGKRETQYF
>TRBJ2-2|TRBV19
CASSLGFIGTGELFF
>TRBJ1-1|TRBV9
CASSGAVGAFF
>TRBJ2-5|TRBV7-3
CASSPLREGTQYF
>TRBJ2-7|TRBV5-1
CASSLGLAGYFSSYEQYF
>TRBJ2-7|TRBV13
CASSRGGTTLGLEQYF